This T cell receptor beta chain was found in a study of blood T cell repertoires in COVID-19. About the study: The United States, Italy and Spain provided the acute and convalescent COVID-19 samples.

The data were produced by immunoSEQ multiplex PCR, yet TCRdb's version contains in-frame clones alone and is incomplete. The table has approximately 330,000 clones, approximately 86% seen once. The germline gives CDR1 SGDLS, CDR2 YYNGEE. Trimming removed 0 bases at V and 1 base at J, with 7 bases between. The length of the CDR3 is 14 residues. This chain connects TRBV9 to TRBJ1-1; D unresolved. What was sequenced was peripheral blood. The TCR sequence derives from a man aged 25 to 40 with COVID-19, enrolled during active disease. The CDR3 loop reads CASSVVSQNTEAFF. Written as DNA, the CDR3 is TGTGCCAGCAGCGTAGTTTCCCAGAACACTGAAGCTTTCTTT.